This T cell receptor beta chain came from a study of OX40 agonist ivuxolimab in advanced cancers. Study-wide findings and caveats: At doses 0.1 to 3.0 mg/kg, CD4+ and CD8+ clones expanded.

This table comes from immunoSEQ multiplex PCR, and its TCRdb copy is limited to in-frame clones, with some not included. In the table there are 55,000 to 65,000 clones, around 89% of which are singletons. As concerns this clone: Its target is not known.

The CDR3 loop spans 13 amino acids. V lost 2 bases and J lost 9, with 13 bases in between. CDR1 and CDR2 from the germline V gene are SGHTA and FQGNSA. The source material was CD4+ or CD8+ T cells sorted from blood, sampled in a trial of the OX40 agonist ivuxolimab. The chain recombines TRBV7-2 with TRBJ2-5; the D is unclear. This sequence was found in an adult with an advanced solid tumor such as melanoma, head and neck, liver or kidney cancer. The DNA for the CDR3 is TGTGCCAGCAGCTTAATTGAGGTCAGCCCCCAGTACTTC. Its protein is CASSLIEVSPQYF.